This is a list of T cell receptor beta chains from one sample in a study of radiation and T cells in renal cell carcinoma. TCRdb's table, derived via immunoSEQ multiplex PCR, lists solely in-frame clones and lacks some. The table has 150,000 or so clones, over 80% seen once; the top ten hold 10% to 15%. The sample here was blood, taken from a patient whose treatment included radiotherapy and nephrectomy. These receptors all come from a woman in her 50s with renal cell carcinoma. Both conserved end residues are part of each CDR3. Each record gives: V gene, D gene, clone size, J gene, CDR3 protein, CDR3 DNA. A D gene is named only where the DNA matches it firmly. Clone sizes are given selectively: once, few, many, or a class where the clone is expanded.

v_gene: TRBV5-6; d_gene: TRBD2; abundance: NA; j_gene: TRBJ2-2; CDR3aa: CASSLKLAGLSGELFF; CDR3nt: TGTGCCAGCAGCTTGAAGCTAGCGGGGTTGTCCGGGGAGCTGTTTTTT
v_gene: TRBV27; d_gene: TRBD2; abundance: once; j_gene: TRBJ2-1; CDR3aa: CASSSWTSGGAVGYNEQFF; CDR3nt: TGTGCCAGCAGTTCCTGGACTAGCGGGGGGGCGGTCGGCTACAATGAGCAGTTCTTC
v_gene: TRBV6-5; d_gene: NA; abundance: NA; j_gene: TRBJ1-1; CDR3aa: CASSSPDPWSTEAFF; CDR3nt: TGTGCCAGCAGTTCCCCGGACCCCTGGTCCACTGAAGCTTTCTTT
v_gene: TRBV19; d_gene: NA; abundance: NA; j_gene: TRBJ1-2; CDR3aa: CASHIAGGTYGYTF; CDR3nt: TGTGCCAGTCATATCGCCGGGGGCACGTATGGCTACACCTTC
v_gene: TRBV30; d_gene: NA; abundance: NA; j_gene: TRBJ1-2; CDR3aa: CAWNQNYGYTF; CDR3nt: TGTGCCTGGAACCAGAACTATGGCTACACCTTC
v_gene: TRBV5-1; d_gene: NA; abundance: NA; j_gene: TRBJ1-6; CDR3aa: CASSPEGGRDSPLHF; CDR3nt: TGCGCCAGCAGCCCCGAGGGGGGAAGGGATTCACCCCTCCACTTT
v_gene: TRBV5-1; d_gene: NA; abundance: NA; j_gene: TRBJ2-5; CDR3aa: CASSLASRREETQYF; CDR3nt: TGCGCCAGCAGCTTGGCGTCTAGGAGAGAAGAGACCCAGTACTTC
v_gene: TRBV7-8; d_gene: NA; abundance: few; j_gene: TRBJ2-1; CDR3aa: CASSQRKGNEQFF; CDR3nt: TGTGCCAGCAGCCAGCGTAAGGGGAATGAGCAGTTCTTC
v_gene: TRBV19; d_gene: TRBD1; abundance: once; j_gene: TRBJ2-7; CDR3aa: CASSAGTDTYYEQYF; CDR3nt: TGTGCCAGTAGTGCCGGGACAGACACATACTACGAGCAGTACTTC
v_gene: TRBV5-6; d_gene: NA; abundance: NA; j_gene: TRBJ1-2; CDR3aa: CASSLVQRGYTF; CDR3nt: TGTGCCAGCAGCTTGGTACAGCGGGGCTACACCTTC